The 10 T cell receptor beta chains below were found in one sample sequenced in a study of CD8+ T cells in alopecia areata. Indicated treatment: oral pan-JAK inhibitor, 5-10 mg twice daily. Extraction of RNA preceded its reverse transcription into cDNA, which served as the sequencing template. This table comes from immunoSEQ multiplex PCR, and its TCRdb copy is limited to in-frame clones, with some not included. This table holds 140,000 to 150,000 clones, roughly 54% found once. The sequenced sample was CD8+ T cells sorted from blood, obtained at week 4, from a patient treated with tofacitinib. These receptor sequences come from a human donor with alopecia areata.

The chain employs TRBV19 and TRBJ2-7, with TRBD1 matching 7 bases. Looked up from germline, CDR1 is LNHDA and CDR2 is SQIVND (reference sequence). Trimming cost V 5 bases and J 4 bases; bases outside gene matches: 8. The CDR3 spans 14 residues. The CDR3 loop is CASSSTGDQYEQYF. DNA of the CDR3: TGTGCCAGTAGTTCTACAGGGGATCAGTACGAGCAGTACTTC.

This clone is a singleton in its sample. The V and J genes are TRBV6-6 and TRBJ2-3; D remains ambiguous. Between the trimmed V and J ends, which lost 1 base and 6 bases, there was a span of 5 bases. This CDR3 is built from 12 residues. CDR1 MNHNY and CDR2 SVGAGI come from the germline V gene (reference sequence). CDR3 DNA sequence: TGTGCCAGCAGTTACTTCGGGGATACGCAGTATTTT. This gives the protein CASSYFGDTQYF.

The sample holds a few counts of this clone. The chain links TRBV4-2 to TRBJ2-5; a weak D match, TRBD1 (6 bases). The ends were cut back, 4 bases at V and 5 bases at J, with 20 bases in the middle. Germline V gene data show CDR1 as LGHNA and CDR2 as YNFKEQ. The CDR3 consists of 16 residues. The CDR3 protein is CASSLPQQGEWETQYF. DNA for the CDR3: TGTGCCAGCAGCCTACCTCAACAGGGCGAATGGGAGACCCAGTACTTC.

This chain's CDR3 is CASSLGTDTGELFF. The CDR3 bases are TGCGCCAGCAGCTTAGGGACGGACACCGGGGAGCTGTTTTTT. This chain connects TRBV5-1 to TRBJ2-2, with D perhaps TRBD1 or TRBD2 (5 bases each). Germline V gives CDR1 SGHRS, CDR2 YFSETQ. This CDR3 region has 14 residues. V was shortened by 2 bases and J by 3 bases, with 8 bases between the two germline ends.

The chain is built from TRBV2 and TRBJ2-1; TRBD2 matches 11 bases. This CDR3 has 15 amino acids. The ends lost 6 bases at V and 5 bases at J; junction bases unmatched: 6. The germline gives CDR1 SNHLY, CDR2 FYNNEI. As DNA, the CDR3 is TGTGCCAGCAGGGAACTAGCGGGGGAGAACAATGAGCAGTTCTTC. As protein: CASRELAGENNEQFF. Based on the CDR3 plus reference TRBV2 and TRBJ2-1, the full variable domain is EPEVTQTPSHQVTQMGQEVILRCVPISNHLYFYWYRQILGQKVEFLVSFYNNEISEKSEIFDDQFSVERPDGSNFTLKIRSTKLEDSAMYFCASRELAGENNEQFFGPGTRLTVL.

The J gene is TRBJ2-3, the V gene TRBV10-3; D gene ambiguous. Germline V gives CDR1 ENHRY, CDR2 SYGVKD. This CDR3 contains 14 residues. Trimming took off 3 bases at V and 4 bases at J, with 11 bases between the two ends. The CDR3 loop reads CAISEFEKADTQYF. The CDR3 region has the DNA TGTGCCATCAGTGAATTCGAGAAGGCAGATACGCAGTATTTT.

A few counts support this clone. This chain connects TRBV29-1 to TRBJ2-7, with TRBD1 matching over 7 bases. The junction had 4 bases not matched to a gene; V was cut back by 0 bases and J by 2 bases. The germline CDR1 and CDR2 sequences are SQVTM and ANQGSEA. The CDR3 has 14 residues. CDR3: CSVEEWDSAYEQYF. The CDR3 coding sequence is TGCAGCGTTGAAGAGTGGGACAGTGCCTACGAGCAGTACTTC.

In its sample, this clone was seen a few times. This chain joins TRBV14 and TRBJ2-7; D is perhaps TRBD1 or TRBD2 (5 bases each). Germline CDR1 SGHDN, CDR2 FVKESK. V was trimmed by 4 bases and J by 3 bases, leaving 16 bases between them. This CDR3 comprises 15 residues. The CDR3 loop reads CASSRRTARGYEQYF. The CDR3, as DNA: TGTGCCAGCAGCCGGAGGACGGCGAGGGGCTACGAGCAGTACTTC.

The chain joins TRBV7-2 to TRBJ2-2; D not certain. Per the germline V gene, CDR1 is SGHTA and CDR2 is FQGNSA. The CDR3 is 14 residues long. Trimming removed 3 bases at V and 5 bases at J, with 10 bases between. CDR3 in amino acids: CASSFGMETGELFF. The CDR3 DNA is TGTGCCAGCAGCTTTGGTATGGAGACCGGGGAGCTGTTTTTT.

This clone occurred a few times. This sample includes further DNA sequences coding for the same CDR3. The CDR3 protein is CASSQGPGTEAFF. As DNA, the CDR3 is TGCGCCAGCAGCCAAGGACCAGGGACTGAAGCTTTCTTT. The chain is built from TRBV4-1 and TRBJ1-1; weak D call: TRBD1 (5 bases). Germline V lookup: CDR1 MGHRA, CDR2 YSYEKL. There are 13 residues in the CDR3. The V end lost 1 base, the J end lost 5 bases, and 8 bases lay between the germline ends.